This T cell receptor beta chain is drawn from a study of blood T cell repertoires in COVID-19. About the study: From the United States, Italy and Spain came samples of acute and convalescent COVID-19.

TCRdb's table, derived via immunoSEQ multiplex PCR, lists solely in-frame clones and lacks some. The data show 50,000 to 55,000 clones, 82% seen once. Patients from Seattle were sampled longitudinally, starting during active infection. This receptor was identified in a man at least 80 years old with COVID-19, enrolled during active disease. Sequenced: peripheral blood.

For the CDR3, the DNA is TGTGCCAGCAGTTTTGGACAGGGGGTCTATGGCTACACCTTC. Translation gives CASSFGQGVYGYTF. V usage is TRBV28 and J usage is TRBJ1-2; 10 nucleotides match TRBD1. This CDR3 has 14 amino acids. Trimming at V came to 3 bases and at J to 4 bases, leaving 2 bases not matched to a gene. CDR1 MDHEN and CDR2 SYDVKM come from the germline V gene.